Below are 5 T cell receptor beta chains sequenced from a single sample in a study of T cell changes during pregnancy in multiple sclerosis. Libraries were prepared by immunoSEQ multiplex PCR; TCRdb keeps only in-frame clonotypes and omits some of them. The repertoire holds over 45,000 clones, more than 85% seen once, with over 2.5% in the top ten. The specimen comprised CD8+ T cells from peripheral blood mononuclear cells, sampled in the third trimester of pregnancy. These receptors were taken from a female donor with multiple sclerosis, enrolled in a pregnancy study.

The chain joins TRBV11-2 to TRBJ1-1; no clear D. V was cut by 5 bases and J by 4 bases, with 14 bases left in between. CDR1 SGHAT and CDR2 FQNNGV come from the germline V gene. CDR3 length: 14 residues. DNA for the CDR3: TGTGCCAGCAGCCAGAGCTACAGCGGCACTGAAGCTTTCTTT. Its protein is CASSQSYSGTEAFF.

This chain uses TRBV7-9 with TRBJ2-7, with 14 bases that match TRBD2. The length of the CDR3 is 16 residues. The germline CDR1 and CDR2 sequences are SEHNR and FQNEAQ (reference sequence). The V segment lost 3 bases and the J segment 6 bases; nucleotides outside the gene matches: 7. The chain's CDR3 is CASSLGPGLAGVEQYF. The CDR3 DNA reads TGTGCCAGCAGCTTGGGCCCGGGACTAGCGGGAGTCGAGCAGTACTTC. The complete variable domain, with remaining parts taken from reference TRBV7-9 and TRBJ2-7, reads DTGVSQNPRHKITKRGQNVTFRCDPISEHNRLYWYRQTLGQGPEFLTYFQNEAQLEKSRLLSDRFSAERPKGSFSTLEIQRTEQGDSAMYLCASSLGPGLAGVEQYFGPGTRLTVT.

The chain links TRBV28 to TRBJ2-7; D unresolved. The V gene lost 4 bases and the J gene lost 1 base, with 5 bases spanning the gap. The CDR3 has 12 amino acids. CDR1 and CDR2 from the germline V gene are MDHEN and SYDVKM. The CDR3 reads CASSSGSYEQYF. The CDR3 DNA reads TGTGCCAGCAGTTCGGGTTCCTACGAGCAGTACTTC. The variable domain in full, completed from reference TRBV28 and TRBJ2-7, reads DVKVTQSSRYLVKRTGEKVFLECVQDMDHENMFWYRQDPGLGLRLIYFSYDVKMKEKGDIPEGYSVSREKKERFSLILESASTNQTSMYLCASSSGSYEQYFGPGTRLTVT.

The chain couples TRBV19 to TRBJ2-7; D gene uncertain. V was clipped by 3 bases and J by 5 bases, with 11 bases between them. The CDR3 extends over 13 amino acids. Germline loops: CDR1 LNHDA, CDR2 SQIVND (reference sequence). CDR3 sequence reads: CASSMAGYDEQYF. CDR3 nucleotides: TGTGCCAGTAGTATGGCCGGGTACGACGAGCAGTACTTC.

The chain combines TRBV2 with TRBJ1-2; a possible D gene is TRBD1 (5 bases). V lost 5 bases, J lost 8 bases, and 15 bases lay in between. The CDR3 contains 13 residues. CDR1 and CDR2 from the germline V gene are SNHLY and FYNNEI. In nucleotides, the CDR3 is TGTGCCAGCAGTACGACAGCCTTCGTAGGCTACACCTTC. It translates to CASSTTAFVGYTF.